These 3 T cell receptor beta chains were sequenced from one sample in a study of blood T cells in healthy people across ages. Together with a sample-barcoded 5' primer, a J-beta primer mix was included in a second PCR lasting about 7 to 11 cycles. MiXCR, run by TCRdb on the 5' RACE reads, gives a single entry per CDR3 protein. The profile shows hundreds of thousands of distinct CDR3 sequences, 35% to 40% of them singletons. The sequenced sample consisted of blood. The receptors were sampled from a man aged 18-30 years in good health.

This sequence joins TRBV10-3 and TRBJ1-1; tentative D call: TRBD1 (6 bases). Trimming took off 3 bases at V and 7 bases at J, with 15 bases between the two ends. This CDR3 region has 14 residues. Germline lookup yields CDR1 ENHRY and CDR2 SYGVKD. The CDR3 loop is CAISDPSRGGEAFF. In DNA, the CDR3 is TGTGCCATCAGTGACCCCTCCAGGGGAGGTGAAGCTTTCTTT.

The chain uses TRBV12-3 or TRBV12-4 and TRBJ1-2; 7 bases align to TRBD1. This CDR3 is built from 16 residues. Trimming at V came to 3 bases and at J to 2 bases, leaving 9 bases not matched to a gene. The CDR3 sequence: CASSFGPDRVNYGYTF. In nucleotides, the CDR3 is TGTGCCAGCAGTTTTGGCCCCGACAGGGTAAACTATGGCTACACCTTC.

A few counts support this clonotype. This chain connects TRBV7-8 to TRBJ2-3; 7 bases agree with TRBD2. J gave up 3 bases and V 5 bases, and 8 bases lay outside the gene matches. The CDR3 runs to 15 residues. Germline lookup yields CDR1 SGHVS and CDR2 FQNEAQ. The CDR3 sequence is CASSVGPGGTDTQYF. The CDR3 bases are TGTGCCAGCAGCGTCGGACCCGGGGGGACAGATACGCAGTATTTT.